The clone carrying this T cell receptor beta chain was counted once. What it recognizes is unknown. CDR1 and CDR2 (germline): SGHRS, YFSETQ. This CDR3 region has 15 residues. The V end was cut by 4 bases, the J end by 1 base, with 14 bases between. This sample is part of a study of T cell responses to AZD1222 COVID-19 vaccine. Whole-study results and caveats: The study found vaccine-associated CD4 TCRs spanning spike, dominant at 160-218 and 743-854. Unmutated variant regions reportedly attract nearly half of all spike-specific TCRs. Recipients of AZD1222 seropositive at baseline numbered only five or six.

Method: immunoSEQ multiplex PCR; TCRdb's copy keeps in-frame clones and lacks some. The data contain under 110,000 clones, about 92% of them seen just once; the ten biggest clones take up roughly 8%. Analysis merged second doses at about 4 or about 12 weeks. Sequencing used peripheral blood, obtained 28 days after the second AZD1222 dose. This sequence joins TRBV5-1 and TRBJ1-1; tentatively, D is TRBD1 (6 bases). The receptor was isolated from an adult who received the AZD1222 COVID-19 vaccine. The CDR3 loop is CASSPKQGTNTEAFF. CDR3 DNA: TGCGCCAGCAGCCCAAAACAGGGAACGAACACTGAAGCTTTCTTT.